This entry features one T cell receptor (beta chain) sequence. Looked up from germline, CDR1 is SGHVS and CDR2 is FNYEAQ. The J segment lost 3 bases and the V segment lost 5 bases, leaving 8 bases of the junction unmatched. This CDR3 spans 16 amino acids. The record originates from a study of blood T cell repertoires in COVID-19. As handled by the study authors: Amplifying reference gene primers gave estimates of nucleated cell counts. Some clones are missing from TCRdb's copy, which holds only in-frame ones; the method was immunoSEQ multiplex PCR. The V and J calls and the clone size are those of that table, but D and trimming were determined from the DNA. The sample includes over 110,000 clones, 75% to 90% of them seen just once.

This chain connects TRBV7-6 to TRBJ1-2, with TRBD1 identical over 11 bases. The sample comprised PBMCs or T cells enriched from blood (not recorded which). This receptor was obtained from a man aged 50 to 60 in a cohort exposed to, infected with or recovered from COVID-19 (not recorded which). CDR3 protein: CASSIHRDRGDYGYTF. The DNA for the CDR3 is TGTGCCAGCAGCATCCACCGGGACAGGGGGGACTATGGCTACACCTTC.